These T cell receptor beta chains were read from a single sample in a study of blood T cell repertoires in COVID-19. Sequencing used immunoSEQ multiplex PCR; TCRdb keeps in-frame clones, though not all of them. Here the sample spans about 190,000 clones, about 88% being singletons. The sample consisted of PBMCs or T cells enriched from blood (not recorded which). These receptors were taken from a woman in her thirties who had recovered from COVID-19. CDR3s include the opening cysteine and the closing phenylalanine or tryptophan. Fields, in order: clone size, J gene, V gene, D gene, CDR3 protein, CDR3 DNA. A D gene is named only where the DNA matches it firmly. Not every row has a clone size; where given, it reads once, few, many or a size class.

. TRBJ2-2 TRBV5-1 . CASSLAGYDTGELFF TGCGCCAGCAGCTTAGCAGGGTACGACACCGGGGAGCTGTTTTTT
few TRBJ2-7 TRBV28 . CASTGFPTYEQYF TGTGCCAGCACGGGGTTCCCAACCTACGAGCAGTACTTC
. TRBJ2-2 TRBV7-8 . CASSLGIGGWDTGELFF TGTGCCAGCAGCTTAGGCATAGGGGGATGGGACACCGGGGAGCTGTTTTTT
. TRBJ2-5 TRBV7-2 . CASSLTSVGQETQYF TGTGCCAGCAGCTTAACTAGTGTTGGCCAAGAGACCCAGTACTTC
. TRBJ1-4 TRBV5-5 . CASSFETGKAHEKLFF TGTGCCAGCAGCTTCGAAACAGGGAAGGCCCATGAAAAACTGTTTTTT
few TRBJ2-1 TRBV10-2 . CASSNFNEQFF TGCGCCAGCAGTAACTTCAATGAGCAGTTCTTC
. TRBJ2-5 TRBV5-1 TRBD1 CASSSTLTGVETQYF TGCGCCAGCAGCTCAACACTGACAGGGGTGGAGACCCAGTACTTC
once TRBJ1-3 TRBV7-2 TRBD1 CASSLAQGQGLVGGNTIYF TGTGCCAGCAGCTTAGCGCAAGGACAGGGGCTAGTGGGTGGAAACACCATATATTTT
. TRBJ1-2 TRBV19 TRBD1 CASSLRGTGDGYTF TGTGCCAGTAGTTTGCGTGGGACAGGGGATGGCTACACCTTC
. TRBJ1-6 TRBV19 . CASTQYPESSYNSPLHF TGTGCCAGTACCCAGTATCCAGAAAGCTCCTATAATTCACCCCTCCACTTT
. TRBJ2-2 TRBV4-1 TRBD2 CASSQDLGGTGELFF TGCGCCAGCAGCCAAGACCTCGGGGGGACCGGGGAGCTGTTTTTT
many TRBJ2-5 TRBV19 TRBD2 CASSMEYGGRALIQETQYF TGTGCCAGTAGTATGGAGTATGGCGGGAGGGCCTTAATCCAAGAGACCCAGTACTTC
. TRBJ1-2 TRBV2 . CASSETGSGGYTF TGTGCCAGCAGTGAAACGGGAAGCGGTGGCTACACCTTC
. TRBJ1-3 TRBV5-6 TRBD1 CASSFRTGRSGNTIYF TGTGCCAGCAGCTTTCGGACAGGGCGCTCTGGAAACACCATATATTTT
. TRBJ1-2 TRBV24-1 . CATSDALRGYTF TGTGCCACCAGTGATGCTCTGAGGGGCTACACCTTC
. TRBJ1-1 TRBV7-9 . CASSLFDTEAFF TGTGCCAGCAGCTTATTCGACACTGAAGCTTTCTTT